This T cell receptor beta chain was recorded in a study of blood T cell repertoires in COVID-19. The table came from immunoSEQ multiplex PCR; TCRdb's copy has only in-frame clones and leaves some out. The sample contains roughly 330,000 clones, 85% to 90% of which appear only once. V lost 2 bases, J lost 3 bases, and 8 bases lay in between. The CDR3 is 14 amino acids. In germline, CDR1 is SGHTA, CDR2 FQGNSA. The chain links TRBV7-2 to TRBJ1-5, with D hard to call. Sequencing used PBMCs or T cells enriched from blood (not recorded which). This receptor was obtained from a woman aged 18-29 years who had recovered from COVID-19. Written as DNA, the CDR3 is TGTGCCAGCAGCTTACTTCCCCCCAATCAGCCCCAGCATTTT. Translating gives CASSLLPPNQPQHF.